What follows is one T cell receptor (beta chain) and its context. The record originates from a study of OX40 agonist ivuxolimab in advanced cancers. Study summary: Clinicians treated patients with ivuxolimab, an agonistic anti-OX40 (CD134) antibody. Allowance was made for prior anti-PD-1, anti-PD-L1 or anti-CTLA-4 therapy, and roughly 40% had some.

A history of autoimmune disease or systemic immunosuppression excluded patients. Sampling of blood occurred at baseline, cycle 4 day 1, and cycle 7 day 1. Clones were read by immunoSEQ multiplex PCR, and TCRdb kept only the in-frame ones, dropping some. The data contain some 60,000 clones, 86% of them singletons. Germline V gene sequence: CDR1 MNHEY, CDR2 SMNVEV (reference sequence). This CDR3 has 14 residues. V lost 10 bases to trimming and J lost 7 bases; unmatched junction nucleotides: 14. This TCR was recovered from an adult with an advanced solid tumor such as melanoma, head and neck, liver or kidney cancer. This material consisted of CD4+ or CD8+ T cells sorted from blood, taken in a trial of the OX40 agonist ivuxolimab. This chain uses TRBV27 with TRBJ2-3; 7 nucleotides match TRBD1. CDR3 nucleotides: TGTGCCACCTCGACCGGGACACAGGGGAATACGCAGTATTTT. It translates to CATSTGTQGNTQYF.